This entry is about one T cell receptor beta chain. This clone occurred a few times. Its antigen remains undetermined. No clone much larger than this one lies a single base away; base qualities are absent. This sample was taken from a study of T cell changes during pregnancy in multiple sclerosis (dated by TCRdb to between 2018 and 2020). For context, the study as a whole: In women with multiple sclerosis, the researchers looked at how the T cell repertoire shifted as pregnancy progressed.

V is trimmed back by 2 bases and J by 7 bases, and the junction contains 7 bases that no gene match accounts for. CDR1 and CDR2, looked up from the germline V gene, are KGHSH and LQKENI. The cysteine opens and the phenylalanine closes a CDR3 of 14 amino acids. Left in the record is the CDR3 DNA by itself, 42 bases read in frame from the first base. The library was built by means of the immunoSEQ multiplex PCR assay. TCRdb mirrors the immuneACCESS table, restricted to in-frame sequences. Some clones are absent from its copies; in checked studies, under half trace to an unresolved V gene, and the reason for the others is unknown. Present in this sample are fewer than 35,000 clones, 85% to 95% of which were seen just once. Approximately 0.41% of the sample rests with the top ten.

This specimen was CD4+ T cells from peripheral blood mononuclear cells, taken after pregnancy. The receptor comes from a female donor with multiple sclerosis, enrolled in a pregnancy study. This sequence uses TRBV18 and TRBJ2-7, with 8 bases in between that match TRBD2. The CDR3 in this case is CASSPGSSGWEQYF. The nucleotide sequence reads TGTGCCAGCTCACCAGGGTCTAGCGGGTGGGAGCAGTACTTC.